A single T cell receptor (beta chain) is shown here with its context. The table came from immunoSEQ multiplex PCR; TCRdb's copy has only in-frame clones and leaves some out. The data hold about 240,000 clones, with approximately 83% observed a single time. V trimming: 4 bases; J trimming: 5 bases; junction bases outside the gene matches: 7. The CDR3 loop spans 15 amino acids. Germline lookup yields CDR1 LGHDT and CDR2 YNNKEL (reference sequence). This specimen comes from a study of blood T cell repertoires in COVID-19. The receptor was derived from a woman aged 40 to 50 with acute COVID-19. The rearrangement links TRBV3-1 (or the pseudogene TRBV3-2) to TRBJ2-1; 8 positions agree with TRBD2. Input material: PBMCs or T cells enriched from blood (not recorded which). The CDR3 region has the DNA TGTGCCAGCAGCCCTACGGGACTAGTTAACAATGAGCAGTTCTTC. This sequence encodes CASSPTGLVNNEQFF.